These 31 T cell receptor beta chains share one sample of origin, sequenced in a study of blood T cell repertoires in COVID-19. The repertoire was sequenced with immunoSEQ multiplex PCR; TCRdb's copy has only in-frame clones and lacks some. The sample has under 95,000 clones; approximately 80% are singletons. The specimen sequenced was peripheral blood. The receptors derive from a woman aged 65 to 85 with acute or convalescent COVID-19.

The chain couples TRBV7-3 to TRBJ2-1; 7 bases align to TRBD1. CDR1 is SGHTA and CDR2 is FQGTGA in the germline V gene. The CDR3 has 15 residues. With 5 bases clipped from V and 2 bases from J, the junction kept 6 bases outside the gene matches. As DNA, the CDR3 is TGTGCCAGCAGCGCTATGACAGGGACCTACAATGAGCAGTTCTTC. This sequence encodes CASSAMTGTYNEQFF.

This clone was observed a handful of times. This chain connects TRBV7-3 to TRBJ2-1; D gene unclear. V was trimmed by 1 base and J by 9 bases, leaving 13 bases between them. Per germline, CDR1 SGHTA and CDR2 FQGTGA. This CDR3 spans 14 amino acids. CDR3 sequence reads: CASSLNYPGSEQFF. For the CDR3, the DNA is TGTGCCAGCAGCTTAAACTACCCCGGCAGTGAGCAGTTCTTC.

The rearrangement joins TRBV6-5 to TRBJ2-4, with unresolved D. V was clipped by 8 bases and J by 7 bases, with 12 bases between them. The germline gives CDR1 MNHEY, CDR2 SVGAGI. This CDR3 is 12 amino acids long. This CDR3 reads CASHSSVNIQYF. As DNA, the CDR3 is TGTGCCAGCCATAGTAGTGTGAACATTCAGTACTTC.

The chain joins TRBV6-5 to TRBJ1-6; D is unresolved. There are 13 residues in the CDR3. Trimming left V 8 bases short and J 1 base short, with 6 bases between. Germline CDR1 is MNHEY and CDR2 is SVGAGI. CDR3 nucleotides: TGTGCCAGCGCGGATTCCTATAATTCACCCCTCCACTTT. It encodes CASADSYNSPLHF.

To note about this clone: At one boundary the junction diverges from the germline segment, which might be a read error. J is TRBJ2-1 and V is TRBV7-7; the match to TRBD1 covers 11 bases. Germline loops: CDR1 SSHAT, CDR2 FNYEAQ (reference sequence). The CDR3 runs 15 residues. CDR3 DNA sequence: TGTGCTAGCAGCCCCGGGACAGGGGGACACAATGAGCAGTTCTTC. It translates to CASSPGTGGHNEQFF.

The J gene is TRBJ1-5, the V gene TRBV21-1; TRBD1, as called in the table, went unchecked against the DNA. TRBV21-1 has pseudogene status. This CDR3 has 11 residues. This CDR3 reads CASRTGKPQHF. Here the CDR3 DNA reads TGTGCCAGCCGTACAGGTAAGCCCCAGCATTTT.

The genes are TRBV12-3 or TRBV12-4 and TRBJ1-2; 10 bases are shared with TRBD1. V dropped 4 bases and J dropped 9; count of bases not matched to a gene: 5. The CDR3 has 13 residues. CDR3 sequence: CASSSRQGASYTF. The CDR3, as DNA: TGTGCCAGCAGTTCGAGACAGGGGGCTAGCTACACCTTC.

V and J are TRBV29-1 and TRBJ1-1; D may be TRBD1 (6 bases). CDR1 and CDR2 (germline): SQVTM, ANQGSEA. The CDR3 is 13 residues long. V was trimmed by 6 bases and J by 0 bases, leaving 11 bases between them. CDR3 DNA: TGCAGCGTCCACAGGGAATTGAACACTGAAGCTTTCTTT. Its protein product is CSVHRELNTEAFF.

CDR3 loop: CASSLPRTGGIYNEQFF. CDR3 in DNA: TGCGCCAGCAGCTTGCCTCGTACAGGTGGGATATACAATGAGCAGTTCTTC. The chain recombines TRBV5-1 with TRBJ2-1; perhaps TRBD1 as D (5 bases). This CDR3 region has 17 residues. V was pared by 1 base and J by 4 bases, with 18 bases between. Germline V gives CDR1 SGHRS, CDR2 YFSETQ.

In this sample, this clone turned up once. The genes are TRBV19 and TRBJ1-2; 7 nucleotides match TRBD1. This CDR3 has 15 residues. Germline V lookup: CDR1 LNHDA, CDR2 SQIVND (reference sequence). Germline trimming cut 1 base from V and 5 bases from J; bases unmatched to any gene: 7. The CDR3 sequence: CASSIGPGGVYGYTF. CDR3 nucleotide sequence: TGTGCCAGTAGTATAGGGCCAGGGGGTGTTTATGGCTACACCTTC.

The chain is built from TRBV5-1 and TRBJ1-1; D gene ambiguous. Germline-derived CDR1 and CDR2 are SGHRS and YFSETQ. The CDR3 is 14 amino acids. V was clipped by 4 bases and J by 0 bases, with 10 bases between them. The CDR3 is CASSATTLNTEAFF. The DNA for the CDR3 is TGCGCCAGCAGCGCGACGACATTGAACACTGAAGCTTTCTTT. Full variable domain (outside the CDR3, taken from reference TRBV5-1 and TRBJ1-1): KAGVTQTPRYLIKTRGQQVTLSCSPISGHRSVSWYQQTPGQGLQFLFEYFSETQRNKGNFPGRFSGRQFSNSRSEMNVSTLELGDSALYLCASSATTLNTEAFFGQGTRLTVV.

The CDR3 sequence is CASSFGNRGSPLHF. CDR3 DNA sequence: TGTGCCAGCAGCTTCGGGAACCGGGGGTCACCCCTCCACTTT. The chain uses TRBV7-2 and TRBJ1-6; TRBD1 might be the D (5 bases). The CDR3 runs to 14 residues. Germline V lookup: CDR1 SGHTA, CDR2 FQGNSA. The germline V and J ends were trimmed by 3 bases and 10 bases, with 13 bases remaining between them. Full variable domain (remainder filled in from reference TRBV7-2 and TRBJ1-6): GAGVSQSPSNKVTEKGKDVELRCDPISGHTALYWYRQSLGQGLEFLIYFQGNSAPDKSGLPSDRFSAERTGGSVSTLTIQRTQQEDSAVYLCASSFGNRGSPLHFGNGTRLTVT.

The rearrangement joins TRBV19 to TRBJ1-2, with TRBD1 as a possible D gene (6 bases). The CDR3 length is 17 residues. V lost 1 base, J lost 2 bases, and 17 bases lay in between. Germline CDR1 is LNHDA and CDR2 is SQIVND (reference sequence). CDR3 sequence (DNA): TGTGCCAGTAGTATAGGAGTGGGCGCCGGACAGAACTATGGCTACACCTTC. Protein product: CASSIGVGAGQNYGYTF. Supplemented by reference TRBV19 and TRBJ1-2, the full variable domain reads DGGITQSPKYLFRKEGQNVTLSCEQNLNHDAMYWYRQDPGQGLRLIYYSQIVNDFQKGDIAEGYSVSREKKESFPLTVTSAQKNPTAFYLCASSIGVGAGQNYGYTFGSGTRLTVV.

The chain uses TRBV19 and TRBJ2-7, with 7 bases lining up with TRBD2. The CDR3 covers 13 residues. The germline gives CDR1 LNHDA, CDR2 SQIVND (reference sequence). The J segment lost 5 bases and the V segment lost 5 bases, leaving 6 bases of the junction unmatched. The CDR3 coding sequence is TGTGCCAGTAGTGCCCAGGGAGGGAACGAGCAGTACTTC. The encoded protein is CASSAQGGNEQYF.

CDR3 nucleotide sequence: TGTGCCAGCAGGGAGACGTCAGTATACAATGAGCAGTTCTTC. Translating gives CASRETSVYNEQFF. This chain joins TRBV2 and TRBJ2-1; unclear D gene. The germline V gene has CDR1 SNHLY and CDR2 FYNNEI. V was clipped by 6 bases and J by 4 bases, with 13 bases between them. The CDR3 sequence is 14 residues long.

The CDR3 loop reads CASRRTGSLGNTIYF. The CDR3 nucleotides read TGTGCCAGCAGACGAACAGGTTCTCTGGGAAACACCATATATTTT. V is TRBV6-6 and J is TRBJ1-3; a weak D match, TRBD1 (5 bases). This CDR3 is 15 amino acids long. Germline CDR1 is MNHNY and CDR2 is SVGAGI (reference sequence). Trimming stripped 6 bases from V and 4 bases from J, with 16 bases between.

This sequence joins TRBV6-5 and TRBJ1-2; TRBD1 matches at 9 bases. Germline V lookup: CDR1 MNHEY, CDR2 SVGAGI. This CDR3 has 15 amino acids. V lost 5 bases, J lost 0 bases, and 4 bases stayed unmatched. Here the CDR3 reads CASSRQGGTNYGYTF. The CDR3 coding sequence is TGTGCCAGCAGTCGACAGGGGGGGACTAACTATGGCTACACCTTC.

The chain recombines TRBV10-2 with TRBJ1-3; D gene ambiguous. The V end was cut by 4 bases, the J end by 3 bases, with 13 bases between. There are 15 residues in the CDR3. Germline V gene data show CDR1 as WSHSY and CDR2 as SAAADI. For the CDR3, the DNA is TGCGCCAGCAGTGGCTCCCGAGCTCTTGGAAACACCATATATTTT. It encodes CASSGSRALGNTIYF.

This chain uses TRBV3-1 (or the pseudogene TRBV3-2) with TRBJ1-1; D is uncertain. This CDR3 region has 14 residues. V gave up 4 bases and J gave up 9 bases, with 18 bases separating them. Germline CDR1 LGHDT, CDR2 YNNKEL (reference sequence). CDR3: CASSPYTNHLKAFF. The CDR3 bases are TGTGCCAGCAGCCCCTACACTAACCACCTTAAAGCTTTCTTT.

This clone was seen a few times. The chain uses TRBV14 and TRBJ1-1, with D tentatively TRBD1 (5 bases). V lost 5 bases and J lost 5, with 12 bases in between. The CDR3 covers 13 residues. Germline-derived CDR1 and CDR2 are SGHDN and FVKESK. CDR3 protein: CASSAQVETEAFF. The CDR3 DNA follows: TGTGCCAGCAGCGCACAGGTAGAGACTGAAGCTTTCTTT.

CDR3 loop: CASSPPGTGPKDEQFF. The CDR3 coding sequence is TGTGCCAGCAGCCCGCCCGGGACAGGACCTAAGGATGAGCAGTTCTTC. This chain uses TRBV7-9 with TRBJ2-1, with 8 bases lining up with TRBD1. Germline CDR1 SEHNR, CDR2 FQNEAQ (reference sequence). The CDR3 spans 16 residues. V lost 5 bases to trimming and J lost 8 bases; unmatched junction nucleotides: 14. Full variable domain (missing parts from reference TRBV7-9 and TRBJ2-1): DTGVSQNPRHKITKRGQNVTFRCDPISEHNRLYWYRQTLGQGPEFLTYFQNEAQLEKSRLLSDRFSAERPKGSFSTLEIQRTEQGDSAMYLCASSPPGTGPKDEQFFGPGTRLTVL.

The chain links TRBV2 to TRBJ2-1, with 11 bases aligning to TRBD2. The V gene end was trimmed by 7 bases and the J gene end by 3 bases; junction bases not matched to a gene: 5. This CDR3 comprises 15 residues. In germline, CDR1 is SNHLY, CDR2 FYNNEI. CDR3 DNA sequence: TGTGCCAGCACGCAGGGACTAGCGGACTACAATGAGCAGTTCTTC. Amino acids: CASTQGLADYNEQFF.

This chain connects TRBV6-5 to TRBJ2-5; 13 bases match TRBD2. Germline V lookup: CDR1 MNHEY, CDR2 SVGAGI. The CDR3 spans 14 residues. V shed 4 bases and J 4 bases; nucleotides not matched to a gene: 0. The CDR3 region has the DNA TGTGCCAGCAGTTGGACTAGCGGGGGAGAGACCCAGTACTTC. Translated, it gives CASSWTSGGETQYF.

The V gene is TRBV7-9, the J gene TRBJ2-2; D might be TRBD1 (6 bases). V lost 0 bases and J 6 bases, leaving 11 bases between the germline ends. The CDR3 has 15 residues. In germline, CDR1 is SEHNR, CDR2 FQNEAQ (reference sequence). DNA of the CDR3: TGTGCCAGCAGCTTAGCACAGGGCATCTCCGGGGAGCTGTTTTTT. It specifies CASSLAQGISGELFF.

The rearrangement uses TRBV11-3 and TRBJ2-5; TRBD2 matches 7 bases. Germline V gene data show CDR1 as SGHNT and CDR2 as YENEEA. CDR3 length: 16 amino acids. V lost 5 bases, J lost 1 base, and 10 bases stayed unmatched. CDR3 loop: CASSTHGGGFQETQYF. Written as DNA, the CDR3 is TGTGCCAGCAGCACCCACGGGGGAGGGTTCCAAGAGACCCAGTACTTC.

V gene TRBV11-3 combines with J gene TRBJ1-1; D is uncertain. CDR1 SGHNT and CDR2 YENEEA come from the germline V gene. The CDR3 extends over 14 amino acids. The germline V and J ends were trimmed by 3 bases and 5 bases, with 13 bases remaining between them. CDR3 amino acids: CASSLVSTVTEAFF. In nucleotides, the CDR3 is TGTGCCAGCAGCTTGGTCTCTACAGTGACTGAAGCTTTCTTT.

The chain joins TRBV27 to TRBJ2-7; D is perhaps TRBD1 (5 bases). The germline CDR1 and CDR2 sequences are MNHEY and SMNVEV (reference sequence). The CDR3 extends over 12 amino acids. With 6 bases removed from V and 5 bases from J, the gap between germline ends came to 11 bases. The DNA of the CDR3 is TGTGCCAGCAGCTCAGGGTTCAACGAGCAGTACTTC. As protein: CASSSGFNEQYF.

V and J are TRBV30 and TRBJ1-5; TRBD1 aligns across 11 bases. Germline V gene sequence: CDR1 GTSNPN, CDR2 SVGIG (reference sequence). CDR3 length: 15 residues. J was trimmed by 1 base and V by 8 bases; bases with no gene match: 7. CDR3 loop: CAMDRGLGSNQPQHF. The CDR3, as DNA: TGTGCCATGGACAGGGGGCTAGGGAGCAATCAGCCCCAGCATTTT. Together with reference TRBV30 and TRBJ1-5, the CDR3 gives the full variable domain: SQTIHQWPATLVQPVGSPLSLECTVEGTSNPNLYWYRQAAGRGLQLLFYSVGIGQISSEVPQNLSASRPQDRQFILSSKKLLLSDSGFYLCAMDRGLGSNQPQHFGDGTRLSIL.

This clone was recorded only once. This chain joins TRBV7-8 and TRBJ1-6, with 8 bases matching TRBD1. The CDR3 spans 15 residues. Germline CDR1 and CDR2: SGHVS and FQNEAQ. The V segment lost 2 bases and the J segment 10 bases; nucleotides outside the gene matches: 7. The CDR3 sequence is CASSLFQGAGSPLHF. The CDR3 nucleotides read TGTGCCAGCAGCTTATTTCAGGGGGCAGGGTCACCCCTCCACTTT.

This chain links TRBV6-6 with TRBJ1-2; 7 bases align to TRBD1. Germline CDR1 is MNHNY and CDR2 is SVGAGI (reference sequence). CDR3 size: 14 residues. V lost 5 bases, J lost 2 bases, and 5 bases stayed unmatched. The CDR3 protein is CASSRIQGNYGYTF. The CDR3 DNA sequence: TGTGCCAGCAGTCGCATACAGGGGAACTATGGCTACACCTTC.

The V and J genes are TRBV6-5 and TRBJ1-1; D is perhaps TRBD1 (5 bases). This CDR3 region has 11 residues. Germline V gives CDR1 MNHEY, CDR2 SVGAGI. V lost 6 bases, J lost 7 bases, and 9 bases lay in between. CDR3 region: CASRKGIEAFF. CDR3 nucleotides: TGTGCCAGCAGAAAGGGGATTGAAGCTTTCTTT.